These T cell receptor beta chains were read from a single sample in a study of T cells in Graves' hyperthyroidism and ophthalmopathy. Each CDR3 protein gets one entry after TCRdb re-called the multiplex PCR reads with MiXCR. This sample has 550,000 to 700,000 distinct CDR3 sequences; 14% to 15% occur once, and the top ten carry roughly 4.3%. The sequenced material came from blood. These receptors were taken from a middle-aged woman with Graves' ophthalmopathy. CDR3s include the opening cysteine and the closing phenylalanine or tryptophan. D genes are given only for firm matches. Not all rows give a size; the values are once, few, many and, for expanded clones, a class.

J: TRBJ1-1
D: -
V: TRBV10-3
size: many
CDR3: CAISEGSFNTEAFF
DNA: TGTGCCATCAGTGAGGGGAGTTTTAACACTGAAGCTTTCTTT

J: TRBJ1-2
D: -
V: TRBV5-1
size: -
CDR3: CASSLETPPGLRGYTF
DNA: TGCGCCAGCAGCTTGGAGACACCCCCAGGGCTGAGGGGCTACACCTTC

J: TRBJ2-5
D: -
V: TRBV11-2
size: many
CDR3: CASSLEPEGGQYF
DNA: TGTGCCAGCAGCTTAGAACCAGAAGGTGGCCAGTACTTC

J: TRBJ1-5
D: -
V: TRBV7-9
size: few
CDR3: CASSTDGNQPQHF
DNA: TGTGCCAGCAGCACCGACGGCAATCAGCCCCAGCATTTT

J: TRBJ2-7
D: -
V: TRBV2
size: few
CDR3: CASSEFGAYEQYF
DNA: TGTGCCAGCAGTGAGTTCGGCGCCTACGAGCAGTACTTC

J: TRBJ2-2
D: -
V: TRBV19
size: many
CDR3: CASSIDPSNTGELFF
DNA: TGTGCCAGTAGTATAGATCCAAGTAACACCGGGGAGCTGTTTTTT

J: TRBJ1-2
D: -
V: TRBV20-1
size: many
CDR3: CSARDPQANYGYTF
DNA: TGCAGTGCTAGAGACCCGCAAGCTAACTATGGCTACACCTTC

J: TRBJ2-7
D: -
V: TRBV5-1
size: many
CDR3: CASSGDGLNYEQYF
DNA: TGCGCCAGCAGCGGGGACGGACTTAACTACGAGCAGTACTTC

J: TRBJ2-7
D: -
V: TRBV5-1
size: many
CDR3: CASSLVGSGGREQYF
DNA: TGCGCCAGCAGCTTGGTGGGTAGCGGAGGACGGGAGCAGTACTTC

J: TRBJ2-2
D: -
V: TRBV6-2/TRBV6-3
size: many
CDR3: CASSYYGQNTGELFF
DNA: TGTGCCAGCAGTTACTACGGACAAAACACCGGGGAGCTGTTTTTT

J: TRBJ1-5
D: -
V: TRBV6-1
size: many
CDR3: CASSGGGSRSNQPQHF
DNA: TGTGCCAGCAGTGGTGGGGGGTCCCGGAGCAATCAGCCCCAGCATTTT

J: TRBJ2-7
D: TRBD2
V: TRBV5-1
size: many
CDR3: CASSPTSLLYEQYF
DNA: TGCGCCAGCAGCCCGACTAGCCTCCTCTACGAGCAGTACTTC

J: TRBJ2-2
D: -
V: TRBV7-2
size: many
CDR3: CATAQVRDTGELFF
DNA: TGTGCCACAGCCCAAGTAAGAGACACCGGGGAGCTGTTTTTT

J: TRBJ2-7
D: TRBD2
V: TRBV6-5
size: many
CDR3: CASSSLAGISSYEQYF
DNA: TGTGCCAGCAGTTCGCTAGCGGGTATCAGCTCCTACGAGCAGTACTTC

J: TRBJ1-2
D: -
V: TRBV30
size: many
CDR3: CAWSGPPYYGYTF
DNA: TGTGCCTGGAGCGGACCTCCCTACTATGGCTACACCTTC

J: TRBJ1-1
D: TRBD1
V: TRBV12-3/TRBV12-4
size: many
CDR3: CASSQGASNTEAFF
DNA: TGTGCCAGCAGTCAGGGGGCGTCGAACACTGAAGCTTTCTTT

J: TRBJ2-4
D: TRBD2
V: TRBV4-3
size: -
CDR3: CASSPGLAENIQYF
DNA: TGCGCCAGCAGCCCCGGACTAGCGGAAAACATTCAGTACTTC

J: TRBJ2-7
D: TRBD2
V: TRBV28
size: many
CDR3: CASSLASGTNEQYF
DNA: TGTGCCAGCAGTTTAGCTAGCGGGACTAACGAGCAGTACTTC

J: TRBJ1-2
D: -
V: TRBV20-1
size: many
CDR3: CSAPKQGLGYGYTF
DNA: TGCAGTGCTCCTAAACAGGGCCTGGGATATGGCTACACCTTC

J: TRBJ2-2
D: TRBD1
V: TRBV29-1
size: many
CDR3: CSVEPLTPDRVTGELFF
DNA: TGCAGCGTTGAGCCGTTAACTCCGGACAGGGTAACCGGGGAGCTGTTTTTT

J: TRBJ1-2
D: TRBD1
V: TRBV20-1
size: few
CDR3: CSAKPGQVNYGYTF
DNA: TGCAGTGCTAAACCGGGACAGGTGAACTATGGCTACACCTTC

J: TRBJ2-7
D: TRBD2
V: TRBV20-1
size: many
CDR3: CSAEAVSGTSEQYF
DNA: TGCAGTGCCGAAGCCGTTAGCGGGACGAGCGAGCAGTACTTC

J: TRBJ1-2
D: TRBD1
V: TRBV5-5
size: once
CDR3: CASSPGTGTTNGYTF
DNA: TGTGCCAGCAGCCCAGGGACAGGGACTACTAATGGCTACACCTTC

J: TRBJ2-2
D: -
V: TRBV29-1
size: -
CDR3: CSVLGGLGINTGELFF
DNA: TGCAGCGTCCTGGGGGGATTGGGGATTAACACCGGGGAGCTGTTTTTT

J: TRBJ2-4
D: -
V: TRBV7-9
size: few
CDR3: CASSTSNIQYF
DNA: TGTGCCAGCAGCACGTCTAACATTCAGTACTTC

J: TRBJ1-2
D: TRBD1
V: TRBV15
size: many
CDR3: CATSRDLRSGQTEYYGYTF
DNA: TGTGCCACCAGCAGAGATCTCAGGTCGGGACAGACCGAATACTATGGCTACACCTTC

J: TRBJ2-1
D: TRBD2
V: TRBV14
size: many
CDR3: CASSPTSGFYNEQFF
DNA: TGTGCCAGCAGCCCCACTAGCGGATTCTACAATGAGCAGTTCTTC

J: TRBJ2-5
D: -
V: TRBV10-3
size: few
CDR3: CAERQALDAPQYF
DNA: TGTGCCGAACGACAGGCCCTAGATGCTCCCCAGTACTTC

J: TRBJ2-7
D: TRBD2
V: TRBV6-2/TRBV6-3
size: many
CDR3: CASSPWTSGSRYEQYF
DNA: TGTGCCAGCAGTCCTTGGACTAGCGGGAGTAGGTACGAGCAGTACTTC

J: TRBJ1-1
D: -
V: TRBV7-2
size: many
CDR3: CASSRLGTPMNTEAFF
DNA: TGTGCCAGCAGCCGGCTAGGGACACCCATGAACACTGAAGCTTTCTTT

J: TRBJ2-7
D: -
V: TRBV20-1
size: many
CDR3: CSARRESNEQYF
DNA: TGCAGTGCTCGCCGGGAGAGCAACGAGCAGTACTTC

J: TRBJ2-3
D: -
V: TRBV5-1
size: -
CDR3: CASSSQGAGTDTQYF
DNA: TGCGCCAGCAGCTCACAGGGCGCGGGGACAGATACGCAGTATTTT

J: TRBJ1-1
D: TRBD1
V: TRBV28
size: many
CDR3: CASSFPGGGGTEAFF
DNA: TGTGCCAGCAGTTTCCCAGGGGGAGGAGGGACTGAAGCTTTCTTT

J: TRBJ2-5
D: -
V: TRBV7-6
size: few
CDR3: CASSLNSGETQYF
DNA: TGTGCCAGCAGCTTAAACAGTGGGGAGACCCAGTACTTC

J: TRBJ2-7
D: -
V: TRBV10-1
size: few
CDR3: CASSERGLSEQYF
DNA: TGCGCCAGCAGTGAGCGGGGACTGAGCGAGCAGTACTTC

J: TRBJ1-2
D: TRBD1
V: TRBV2
size: many
CDR3: CASSESGTGGACTF
DNA: TGTGCCAGCAGTGAATCCGGGACAGGGGGCGCCTGCACCTTC

J: TRBJ2-7
D: -
V: TRBV20-1
size: few
CDR3: CSAIPDGYEQYF
DNA: TGCAGTGCTATTCCCGATGGCTACGAGCAGTACTTC

J: TRBJ2-7
D: TRBD2
V: TRBV13
size: many
CDR3: CASSPYVPNEVAGASYEQYF
DNA: TGTGCCAGCAGCCCATACGTCCCGAATGAGGTAGCGGGAGCGTCCTACGAGCAGTACTTC

J: TRBJ1-3
D: -
V: TRBV20-1
size: many
CDR3: CSARDLSNRSNSGNTIYF
DNA: TGCAGTGCTAGAGATCTCTCTAACAGGTCTAACTCTGGAAACACCATATATTTT

J: TRBJ1-2
D: -
V: TRBV24-1
size: many
CDR3: CATSDSAYGYTF
DNA: TGTGCCACCAGTGATTCGGCCTATGGCTACACCTTC

J: TRBJ2-4
D: -
V: TRBV7-2
size: many
CDR3: CASSFATGLMDIQYF
DNA: TGTGCCAGCAGCTTCGCCACAGGGTTAATGGACATTCAGTACTTC

J: TRBJ2-7
D: TRBD2
V: TRBV28
size: once
CDR3: CASSLVGGGVAYEQYF
DNA: TGTGCCAGCAGTTTAGTCGGGGGGGGAGTAGCCTACGAGCAGTACTTC

J: TRBJ1-5
D: TRBD1
V: TRBV28
size: many
CDR3: CASRSGTGNNQPQHF
DNA: TGTGCCAGCAGATCCGGGACAGGGAACAATCAGCCCCAGCATTTT

J: TRBJ2-2
D: TRBD2
V: TRBV6-1
size: few
CDR3: CASELAGDGGELFF
DNA: TGTGCCAGTGAACTAGCGGGAGATGGAGGGGAGCTGTTTTTT

J: TRBJ2-7
D: -
V: TRBV12-3/TRBV12-4
size: many
CDR3: CASSLNRNTDEQYF
DNA: TGTGCCAGCAGTTTAAACAGGAATACCGACGAGCAGTACTTC

J: TRBJ1-1
D: -
V: TRBV12-3/TRBV12-4
size: many
CDR3: CASAMNTEAFF
DNA: TGTGCCAGTGCGATGAACACTGAAGCTTTCTTT

J: TRBJ1-2
D: -
V: TRBV27
size: many
CDR3: CASSMYGRTIGQYYGYTF
DNA: TGTGCCAGCAGTATGTACGGACGAACTATTGGGCAGTACTATGGCTACACCTTC

J: TRBJ1-6
D: -
V: TRBV28
size: many
CDR3: CASRVGHNNSPLHF
DNA: TGTGCCAGCAGAGTGGGACACAATAATTCACCCCTCCACTTT

J: TRBJ1-2
D: -
V: TRBV5-6
size: -
CDR3: CASSVRDGDGYTF
DNA: TGTGCCAGCAGCGTCCGGGACGGGGATGGCTACACCTTC

J: TRBJ1-1
D: -
V: TRBV6-1
size: many
CDR3: CASSEGAGADTEAFF
DNA: TGTGCCAGCAGTGAAGGGGCGGGGGCGGACACTGAAGCTTTCTTT

J: TRBJ2-5
D: -
V: TRBV2
size: -
CDR3: CAGGRLGQETQYF
DNA: TGTGCCGGTGGCCGACTAGGGCAAGAGACCCAGTACTTC

J: TRBJ1-2
D: TRBD1
V: TRBV28
size: many
CDR3: CASSFEGQGNYGYTF
DNA: TGTGCCAGCAGTTTCGAGGGACAGGGGAACTATGGCTACACCTTC

J: TRBJ1-2
D: -
V: TRBV19
size: many
CDR3: CATSIQANYGYTF
DNA: TGTGCCACCTCGATACAGGCAAACTATGGCTACACCTTC

J: TRBJ2-7
D: -
V: TRBV10-3
size: many
CDR3: CAISEKEGAPYEQYF
DNA: TGTGCCATCAGTGAGAAGGAGGGAGCACCCTACGAGCAGTACTTC

J: TRBJ1-3
D: -
V: TRBV30
size: few
CDR3: CAWSAQLRTRGTIYF
DNA: TGTGCCTGGAGTGCCCAACTCCGGACCCGGGGCACCATATATTTT